The next 16 T cell receptor beta chains were all read from a single sample in a study of cytomegalovirus exposure and HLA in healthy donors. The PCR had 60 Vbeta and 13 Jbeta primers. Sequencing used immunoSEQ multiplex PCR; TCRdb keeps in-frame clones, though not all of them. The sample has 100,000 or so clones; approximately 80% are singletons. Sequencing was done on a sample of PBMCs. All receptors come from a female donor in good health and CMV-seropositive.

The chain uses TRBV13 and TRBJ2-1, with 13 bases that match TRBD2. Losses at the gene ends were 4 bases for V and 9 bases for J; bases not matched to a gene: 6. The CDR3 totals 15 residues. The germline gives CDR1 PRHDT, CDR2 FYEKMQ (reference sequence). The CDR3 is CASSSGLAGDSEQFF. The CDR3 bases are TGTGCCAGCAGCTCCGGACTAGCGGGAGATAGTGAGCAGTTCTTC.

This chain connects TRBV19 to TRBJ2-4; the D gene is possibly TRBD1 (6 bases). The CDR3 is 16 amino acids. Germline V CDR1 and CDR2: LNHDA, SQIVND (reference sequence). V was trimmed by 4 bases and J by 0 bases, leaving 13 bases between them. This CDR3 is CASSTGTKLAKNIQYF. The CDR3, as DNA: TGTGCCAGTAGTACCGGGACAAAACTAGCCAAAAACATTCAGTACTTC.

The chain links TRBV2 to TRBJ2-5; maybe TRBD1 (5 bases). CDR1 is SNHLY and CDR2 is FYNNEI in the germline V gene. This CDR3 has 15 residues. The ends were cut back, 3 bases at V and 6 bases at J, with 17 bases in the middle. The CDR3: CASSESGSRQKTQYF. As DNA, the CDR3 is TGTGCCAGCAGTGAGTCAGGGTCTAGGCAAAAGACCCAGTACTTC. Full variable domain (rest looked up from reference TRBV2 and TRBJ2-5): EPEVTQTPSHQVTQMGQEVILRCVPISNHLYFYWYRQILGQKVEFLVSFYNNEISEKSEIFDDQFSVERPDGSNFTLKIRSTKLEDSAMYFCASSESGSRQKTQYFGPGTRLLVL.

The chain carries TRBV18 and TRBJ2-1; TRBD2 matches 9 bases. The CDR3 runs 16 residues. The V segment lost 2 bases and the J segment 7 bases; nucleotides outside the gene matches: 9. Germline V lookup: CDR1 KGHSH, CDR2 LQKENI. The CDR3 loop reads CASSPRGLAVLNEQFF. The CDR3 region has the DNA TGTGCCAGCTCACCAAGGGGACTAGCAGTATTGAATGAGCAGTTCTTC.

The chain uses TRBV28 and TRBJ1-5; D not resolved. CDR3 length equals 17 residues. Deletions cut 5 bases from V and 2 bases from J, with 19 bases between. CDR1 and CDR2 (germline): MDHEN, SYDVKM. The CDR3 DNA follows: TGTGCCAGCAGTGTACTCGAGCCGGACTCGCGCAATCAGCCCCAGCATTTT. This gives the protein CASSVLEPDSRNQPQHF.

The chain is built from TRBV27 and TRBJ2-2; perhaps TRBD2 as D (6 bases). V lost 3 bases to trimming and J lost 3 bases, with 17 bases between them. The CDR3 length is 17 residues. In germline, CDR1 is MNHEY, CDR2 SMNVEV (reference sequence). DNA for the CDR3: TGTGCCAGCAGTTTCATGGGACGACTAGGAGACACCGGGGAGCTGTTTTTT. Translation gives CASSFMGRLGDTGELFF.

The V and J genes are TRBV18 and TRBJ2-1; D possibly corresponds to TRBD2 (6 bases). There are 16 residues in the CDR3. V was trimmed by 5 bases and J by 5 bases, leaving 19 bases between them. The germline V gene encodes CDR1 KGHSH and CDR2 LQKENI. CDR3: CASSFPTGTANNEQFF. The CDR3 region has the DNA TGTGCCAGCTCATTCCCAACCGGGACTGCTAACAATGAGCAGTTCTTC.

CDR3 region: CASSWGTGGDQPQHF. CDR3 DNA: TGTGCCAGTAGTTGGGGGACAGGGGGCGACCAGCCCCAGCATTTT. J is TRBJ1-5 and V is TRBV19; 12 bases agree with TRBD1. CDR3 length: 15 amino acids. With 5 bases clipped from V and 7 bases from J, the junction kept 6 bases outside the gene matches. CDR1 is LNHDA, CDR2 SQIVND, per germline (reference sequence).

In nucleotides, the CDR3 is TGTGCCAGCAGCGTAGGGACAGGGCGATTGGGGTCCCCCGGGGAGCTGTTTTTT. Its translation is CASSVGTGRLGSPGELFF. The chain links TRBV9 to TRBJ2-2; 8 bases line up with TRBD1. V shed 0 bases and J 6 bases; nucleotides not matched to a gene: 13. Germline V gene lookup returns CDR1 SGDLS and CDR2 YYNGEE. The CDR3 extends over 18 amino acids.

J is TRBJ2-1 and V is TRBV7-3, with TRBD1 identical over 11 bases. Trimming at V came to 9 bases and at J to 4 bases, leaving 8 bases not matched to a gene. Germline CDR1 SGHTA, CDR2 FQGTGA. This CDR3 spans 15 amino acids. The CDR3 nucleotides are TGTGCCAGTTGTTTGGACAGGGGGCAATACAATGAGCAGTTCTTC. Translation gives CASCLDRGQYNEQFF.

The chain uses TRBV7-3 and TRBJ2-1, with 9 bases aligning to TRBD2. The CDR3 consists of 15 residues. Germline-derived CDR1 and CDR2 are SGHTA and FQGTGA. The V segment lost 3 bases and the J segment 3 bases; nucleotides outside the gene matches: 3. CDR3 nucleotide sequence: TGTGCCAGCAGCTTTAGCGGGAGAAGCTACAATGAGCAGTTCTTC. Encoded protein: CASSFSGRSYNEQFF.

In DNA, the CDR3 is TGCGCCAGCAGGCAGCTGCTAGCGGGAGTTGACGAGCAGTACTTC. Protein sequence: CASRQLLAGVDEQYF. The rearrangement uses TRBV5-1 and TRBJ2-7, with 10 bases matching TRBD2. Trimming took 5 bases from V and 5 from J; bases not matched to a gene: 10. The CDR3 contains 15 residues. CDR1 is SGHRS and CDR2 is YFSETQ in the germline V gene.

This clone was picked up one time. The J gene is TRBJ2-5, the V gene TRBV30; 12 bases line up with TRBD2. V was pared by 3 bases and J by 5 bases, with 4 bases of the junction left unmatched. There are 14 residues in the CDR3. Germline-derived CDR1 and CDR2 are GTSNPN and SVGIG (reference sequence). In DNA, the CDR3 is TGTGCCTGGAGCGCTAGCGGGAGGGGTGAGACCCAGTACTTC. Its translation is CAWSASGRGETQYF.

This chain connects TRBV18 to TRBJ2-7; D is uncertain. CDR1 is KGHSH, CDR2 LQKENI, per germline. Trimming stripped 2 bases from V and 5 bases from J, with 7 bases between. CDR3 length: 12 amino acids. In DNA form, the CDR3 reads TGTGCCAGCTCACCAAACCGGGACGAGCAGTACTTC. Translating it yields CASSPNRDEQYF.

The chain carries TRBV6-5 and TRBJ1-3; the D is unclear. The CDR3 length is 12 residues. Trimming removed 4 bases from V and 3 bases from J, with 4 bases in between. Germline-derived CDR1 and CDR2 are MNHEY and SVGAGI. CDR3 DNA sequence: TGTGCCAGCAGTTCCATTGGAAACACCATATATTTT. Protein sequence: CASSSIGNTIYF.

The J gene is TRBJ2-1, the V gene TRBV4-2; the match to TRBD2 covers 8 bases. Germline loops: CDR1 LGHNA, CDR2 YNFKEQ. After removal of 4 bases from V and 1 base from J, the junction contained 12 bases not matched to a gene. This CDR3 is 18 amino acids long. CDR3: CASSPRSASGRSYNEQFF. In DNA, the CDR3 is TGTGCCAGCAGCCCCAGATCGGCGAGCGGGAGATCCTACAATGAGCAGTTCTTC.